This T cell receptor beta chain was sequenced for a study of blood T cells in healthy people across ages. This CDR3 is 12 amino acids long. The V gene's germline CDR1 is MNHNS and CDR2 SASEGT. V lost 5 bases and J 6 bases, leaving 10 bases between the germline ends. Extraction yielded at least 6 micrograms of total RNA per sample. A J-beta primer mix and a sample-barcoded 5' primer were used in a second PCR of about 6 to 12 cycles. TCRdb re-derived calls from the 5' RACE reads in MiXCR, one entry per CDR3 protein. The table includes some 670,000 distinct CDR3 sequences, under 65% detected once. This receptor was obtained from a woman at least 80 years old in good health. The J gene is TRBJ1-2, the V gene TRBV6-1; a weak D match, TRBD1 (5 bases). The sample taken for sequencing was blood. The CDR3 reads CASSSTGHGYTF. The CDR3 nucleotides are TGTGCCAGCAGTTCCACAGGACATGGCTACACCTTC.